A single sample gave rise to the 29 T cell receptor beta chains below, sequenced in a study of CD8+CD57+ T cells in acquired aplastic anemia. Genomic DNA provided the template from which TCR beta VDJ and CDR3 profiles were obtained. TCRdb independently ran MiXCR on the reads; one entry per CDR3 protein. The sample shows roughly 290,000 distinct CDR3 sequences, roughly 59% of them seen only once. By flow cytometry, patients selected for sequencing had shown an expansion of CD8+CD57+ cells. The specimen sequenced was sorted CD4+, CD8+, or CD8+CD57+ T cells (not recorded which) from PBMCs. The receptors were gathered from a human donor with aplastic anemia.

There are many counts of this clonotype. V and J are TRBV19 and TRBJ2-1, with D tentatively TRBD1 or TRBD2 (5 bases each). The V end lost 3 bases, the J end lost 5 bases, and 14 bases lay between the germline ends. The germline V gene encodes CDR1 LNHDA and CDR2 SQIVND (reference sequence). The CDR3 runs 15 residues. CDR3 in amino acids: CASSIGDLTHNEQFF. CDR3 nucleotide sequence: TGTGCCAGTAGTATTGGGGACCTCACCCACAATGAGCAGTTCTTC.

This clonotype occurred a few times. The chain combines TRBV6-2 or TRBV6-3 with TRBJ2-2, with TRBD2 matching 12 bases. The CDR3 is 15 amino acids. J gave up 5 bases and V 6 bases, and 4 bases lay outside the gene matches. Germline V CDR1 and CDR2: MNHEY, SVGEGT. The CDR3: CASRTSGGKTGELFF. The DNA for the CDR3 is TGTGCCAGCAGGACTAGCGGGGGTAAAACCGGGGAGCTGTTTTTT.

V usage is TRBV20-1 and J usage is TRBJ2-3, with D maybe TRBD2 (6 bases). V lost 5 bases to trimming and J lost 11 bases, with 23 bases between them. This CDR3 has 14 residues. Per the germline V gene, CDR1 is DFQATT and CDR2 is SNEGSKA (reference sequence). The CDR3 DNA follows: TGCAGTGCTCCTAGGGTAGCGGCCGGCAATGAGCAGTATTTT. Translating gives CSAPRVAAGNEQYF.

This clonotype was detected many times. The CDR3 region has the DNA TGTGCCAGCAGTTTTGCCCCGAGGCGGGAGGGGAGCAATCAGCCCCAGCATTTT. The encoded protein is CASSFAPRREGSNQPQHF. The gene calls are TRBV12-3 or TRBV12-4 and TRBJ1-5; a weak D match, TRBD1 (5 bases). Deletions cut 3 bases from V and 1 base from J, with 19 bases between. The CDR3 has 18 residues.

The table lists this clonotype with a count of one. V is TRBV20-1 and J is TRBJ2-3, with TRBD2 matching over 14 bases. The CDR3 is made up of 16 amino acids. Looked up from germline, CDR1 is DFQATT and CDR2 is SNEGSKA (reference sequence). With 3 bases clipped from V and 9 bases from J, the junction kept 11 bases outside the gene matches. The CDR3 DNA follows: TGCAGTGCTAGCGGGTCAGGACTAGCGGGAGGAGGCACGCAGTATTTT. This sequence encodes CSASGSGLAGGGTQYF.

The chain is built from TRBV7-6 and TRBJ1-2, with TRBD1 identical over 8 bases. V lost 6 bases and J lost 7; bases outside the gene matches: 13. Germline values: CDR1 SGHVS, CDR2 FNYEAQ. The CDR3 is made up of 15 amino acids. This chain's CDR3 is CASSPGQGPSRGYTF. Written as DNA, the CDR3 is TGTGCCAGCAGTCCCGGACAGGGCCCATCGCGTGGCTACACCTTC.

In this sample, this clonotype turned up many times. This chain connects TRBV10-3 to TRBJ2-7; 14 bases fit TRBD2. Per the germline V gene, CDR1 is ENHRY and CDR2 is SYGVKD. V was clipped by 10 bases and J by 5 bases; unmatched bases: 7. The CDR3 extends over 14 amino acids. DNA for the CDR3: TGTGCCACCTCAACGGGACTAGCGGGAGACGAGCAGTACTTC. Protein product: CATSTGLAGDEQYF.

DNA of the CDR3: TGTGCCAGCAGCGTAGGGGCTAGCGGGAGGTGGTCCGGGGAGCTGTTTTTT. Protein sequence: CASSVGASGRWSGELFF. The chain links TRBV9 to TRBJ2-2; TRBD2 agrees at 11 bases. V was clipped by 0 bases and J by 6 bases; unmatched bases: 7. From germline, CDR1 is SGDLS and CDR2 YYNGEE. The CDR3 runs 17 residues.

The CDR3 region has the DNA TGCAGTGCTTTCGGGACTGCTTATGGCGGGGCAAGGAACACTGAAGCTTTCTTT. The encoded protein is CSAFGTAYGGARNTEAFF. This chain links TRBV20-1 with TRBJ1-1, with D perhaps TRBD1 (5 bases). The germline V and J ends were trimmed by 5 bases and 1 base, with 26 bases remaining between them. Germline values: CDR1 DFQATT, CDR2 SNEGSKA (reference sequence). The CDR3 contains 18 residues.

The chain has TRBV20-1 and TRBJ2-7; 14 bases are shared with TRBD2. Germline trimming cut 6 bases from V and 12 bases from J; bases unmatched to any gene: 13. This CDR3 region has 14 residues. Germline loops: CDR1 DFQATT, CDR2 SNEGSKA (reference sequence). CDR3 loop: CSAIGGTSGGPGYF. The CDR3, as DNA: TGCAGTGCCATCGGCGGGACTAGCGGGGGACCGGGGTACTTC.

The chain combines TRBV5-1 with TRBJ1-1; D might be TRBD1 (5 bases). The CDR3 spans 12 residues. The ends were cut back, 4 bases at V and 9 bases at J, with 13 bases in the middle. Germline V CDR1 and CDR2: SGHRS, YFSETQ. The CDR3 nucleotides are TGCGCCAGCAGCCCAGGGACCTCAAAAGCTTTCTTT. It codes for CASSPGTSKAFF.

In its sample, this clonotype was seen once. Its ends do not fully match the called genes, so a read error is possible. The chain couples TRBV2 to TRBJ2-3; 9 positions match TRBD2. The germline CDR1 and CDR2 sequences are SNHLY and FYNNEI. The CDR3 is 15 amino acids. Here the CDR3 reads CASGEEASGADTQYF. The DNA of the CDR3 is TGTGCCAGCGGTGAAGAAGCTAGCGGGGCGGATACGCAGTATTTT.

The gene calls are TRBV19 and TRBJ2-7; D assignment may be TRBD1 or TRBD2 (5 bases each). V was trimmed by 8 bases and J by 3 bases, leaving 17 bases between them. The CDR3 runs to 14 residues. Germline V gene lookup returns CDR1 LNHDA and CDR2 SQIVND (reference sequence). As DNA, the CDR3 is TGTGCCAGTTCCTTTACGGGGACGGGCTACGAGCAGTACTTC. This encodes CASSFTGTGYEQYF.

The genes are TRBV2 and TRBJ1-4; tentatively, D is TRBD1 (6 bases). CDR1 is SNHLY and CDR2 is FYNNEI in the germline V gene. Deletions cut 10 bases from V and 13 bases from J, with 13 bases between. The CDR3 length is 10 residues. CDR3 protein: CAIEDRGLFF. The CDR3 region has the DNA TGTGCCATAGAGGACAGAGGACTGTTTTTT.

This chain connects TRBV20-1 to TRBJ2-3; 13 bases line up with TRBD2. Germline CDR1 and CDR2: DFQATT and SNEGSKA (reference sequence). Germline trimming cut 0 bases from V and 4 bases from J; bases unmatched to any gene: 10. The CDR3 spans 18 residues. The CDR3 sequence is CSARDLRLAGGVADTQYF. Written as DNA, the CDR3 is TGCAGTGCTAGAGATCTGAGACTAGCGGGGGGAGTGGCAGATACGCAGTATTTT.

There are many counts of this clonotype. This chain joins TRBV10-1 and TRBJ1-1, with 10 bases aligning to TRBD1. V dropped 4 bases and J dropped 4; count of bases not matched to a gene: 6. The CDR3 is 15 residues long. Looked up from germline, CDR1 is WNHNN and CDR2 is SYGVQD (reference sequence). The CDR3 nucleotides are TGCGCCAGCAGTGGGTCGGGACAGGGGAGCACTGAAGCTTTCTTT. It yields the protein CASSGSGQGSTEAFF.

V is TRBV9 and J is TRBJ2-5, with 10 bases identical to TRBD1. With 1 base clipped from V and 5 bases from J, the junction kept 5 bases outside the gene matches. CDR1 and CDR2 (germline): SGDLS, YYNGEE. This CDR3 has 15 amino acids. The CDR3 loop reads CASSVSGTGVETQYF. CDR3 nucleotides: TGTGCCAGCAGCGTATCCGGGACAGGGGTCGAGACCCAGTACTTC.

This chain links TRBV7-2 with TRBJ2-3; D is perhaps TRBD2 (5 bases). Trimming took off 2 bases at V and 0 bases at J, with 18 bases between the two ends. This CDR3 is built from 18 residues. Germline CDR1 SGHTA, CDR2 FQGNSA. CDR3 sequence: CASSLRFRAGMSTDTQYF. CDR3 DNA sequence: TGTGCCAGCAGCTTAAGGTTTCGTGCGGGCATGAGCACAGATACGCAGTATTTT.

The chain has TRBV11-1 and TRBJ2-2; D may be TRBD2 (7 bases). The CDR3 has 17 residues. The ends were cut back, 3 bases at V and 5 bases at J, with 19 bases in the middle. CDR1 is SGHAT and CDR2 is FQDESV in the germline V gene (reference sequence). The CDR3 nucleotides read TGTGCCAGCAGCTTGCTACCGGGGGGCGCGGGGACCGGGGAGCTGTTTTTT. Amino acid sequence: CASSLLPGGAGTGELFF. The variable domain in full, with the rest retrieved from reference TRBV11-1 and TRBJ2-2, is EAEVAQSPRYKITEKSQAVAFWCDPISGHATLYWYRQILGQGPELLVQFQDESVVDDSQLPKDRFSAERLKGVDSTLKIQPAELGDSAMYLCASSLLPGGAGTGELFFGEGSRLTVL.

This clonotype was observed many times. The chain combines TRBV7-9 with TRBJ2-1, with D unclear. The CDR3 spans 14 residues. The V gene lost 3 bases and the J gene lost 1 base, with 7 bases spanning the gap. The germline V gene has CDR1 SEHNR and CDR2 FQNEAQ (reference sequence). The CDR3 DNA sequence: TGTGCCAGCAGCTTGAGCGTTTCCTACAATGAGCAGTTCTTC. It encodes CASSLSVSYNEQFF.

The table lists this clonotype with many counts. Here the CDR3 reads CASSEVPGDEQFF. The CDR3 DNA follows: TGTGCCAGCAGTGAAGTTCCAGGGGATGAGCAGTTCTTC. This chain joins TRBV6-1 and TRBJ2-1; D possibly corresponds to TRBD1 (6 bases). The V end lost 1 base, the J end lost 8 bases, and 9 bases lay between the germline ends. Germline V gene data show CDR1 as MNHNS and CDR2 as SASEGT. The CDR3 consists of 13 residues.

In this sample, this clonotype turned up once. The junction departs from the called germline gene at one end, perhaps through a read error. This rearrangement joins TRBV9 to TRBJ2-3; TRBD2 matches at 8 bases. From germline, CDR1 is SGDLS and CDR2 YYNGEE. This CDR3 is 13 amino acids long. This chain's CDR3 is CASSRTSIDTQYF. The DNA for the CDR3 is TGCGCCAGCAGCAGGACTAGCATCGATACGCAGTATTTT.

Written as DNA, the CDR3 is TGTGCCAGCAGCTTAGCCAGGGACCCTAGCACAGATACGCAGTATTTT. Protein product: CASSLARDPSTDTQYF. The rearrangement links TRBV7-8 to TRBJ2-3; perhaps D is TRBD1 or TRBD2 (5 bases each). The V end lost 0 bases, the J end lost 0 bases, and 10 bases lay between the germline ends. The CDR3 extends over 16 amino acids. Germline V gene lookup returns CDR1 SGHVS and CDR2 FQNEAQ.

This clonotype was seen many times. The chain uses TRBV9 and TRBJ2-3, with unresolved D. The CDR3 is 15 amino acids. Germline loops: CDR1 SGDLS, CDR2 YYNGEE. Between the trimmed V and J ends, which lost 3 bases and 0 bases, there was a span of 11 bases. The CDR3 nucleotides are TGTGCCAGCAGCGGTAACCCACTAAGCACAGATACGCAGTATTTT. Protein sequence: CASSGNPLSTDTQYF.

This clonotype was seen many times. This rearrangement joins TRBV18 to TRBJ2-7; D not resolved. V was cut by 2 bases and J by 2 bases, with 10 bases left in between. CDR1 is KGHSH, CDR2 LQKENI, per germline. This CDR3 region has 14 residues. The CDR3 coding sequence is TGTGCCAGCTCACCAGGACCACTTACCTACGAGCAGTACTTC. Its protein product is CASSPGPLTYEQYF.

DNA of the CDR3: TGTGCCAGCAGCCCCGGGACTAGCGGGGGGCTTGCCACAGATACGCAGTATTTT. It translates to CASSPGTSGGLATDTQYF. The rearrangement uses TRBV7-8 and TRBJ2-3; TRBD2 matches 15 bases. After removal of 5 bases from V and 2 bases from J, the junction contained 8 bases not matched to a gene. Germline CDR1 and CDR2: SGHVS and FQNEAQ. The CDR3 sequence is 18 residues long.

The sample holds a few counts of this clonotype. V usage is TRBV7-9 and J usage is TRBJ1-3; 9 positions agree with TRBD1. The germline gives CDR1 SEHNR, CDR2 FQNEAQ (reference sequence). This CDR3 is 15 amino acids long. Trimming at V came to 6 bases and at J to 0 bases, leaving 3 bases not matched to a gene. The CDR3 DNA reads TGTGCCAGCAGGACAGGGGGTTACTCTGGAAACACCATATATTTT. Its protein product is CASRTGGYSGNTIYF.

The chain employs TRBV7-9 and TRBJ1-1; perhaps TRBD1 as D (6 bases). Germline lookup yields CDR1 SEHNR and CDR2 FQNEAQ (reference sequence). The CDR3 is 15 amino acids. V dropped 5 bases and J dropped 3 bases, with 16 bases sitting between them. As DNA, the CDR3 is TGTGCCAGCAGCCCGCCGCGGGGGCGAGACACTGAAGCTTTCTTT. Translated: CASSPPRGRDTEAFF.

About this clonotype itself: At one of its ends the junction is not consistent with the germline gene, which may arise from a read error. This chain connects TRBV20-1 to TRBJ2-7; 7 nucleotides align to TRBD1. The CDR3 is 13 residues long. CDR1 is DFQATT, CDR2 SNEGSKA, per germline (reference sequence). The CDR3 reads CSGHGQVSYEQYF. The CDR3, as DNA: TGCAGTGGTCACGGACAGGTGTCCTACGAGCAGTACTTT.